The clone carrying this T cell receptor beta chain occurred many times. The record originates from a study of T cells in Graves' hyperthyroidism and ophthalmopathy. The overall study: The authors collected peripheral blood at initial diagnosis, before any treatment.

CDR1 SGDLS and CDR2 YYNGEE come from the germline V gene. V dropped 3 bases and J dropped 3 bases, with 10 bases sitting between them. The CDR3 has 13 residues. The investigators amplified TCR beta CDR3 regions from RNA transcripts. HTBI primers drove first-round RT-PCR of the TCR CDR3. Using its own MiXCR run on the multiplex PCR reads, TCRdb lists one record per CDR3 protein. This sample has roughly 350,000 distinct CDR3 sequences; approximately 13% occur once, and the top ten carry 34%. The sequenced sample consisted of blood. J is TRBJ2-7 and V is TRBV9, with a possible D match to TRBD2 (6 bases). This clonotype originated in a woman aged 40 to 50 with Graves' ophthalmopathy. The CDR3 sequence is CASSANGGYEQYF. CDR3 bases: TGTGCCAGCAGCGCCAACGGGGGCTACGAGCAGTACTTC.